This T cell receptor (beta chain) was profiled in a study of T cell responses to AZD1222 COVID-19 vaccine. Findings and caveats of the study: Regions 160-218 and 743-854 held dominance among vaccine-associated CD4 TCRs, which spanned spike. It should be noted that donors were predominantly white British and more often female, and clonal diversity was possibly underestimated. Spike-specific TCR breadth and depth rose after two AZD1222 doses. It was only after the peak T cell response that any repertoires were sampled.

In germline, CDR1 is LNHDA, CDR2 SQIVND (reference sequence). This CDR3 has 17 residues. V lost 3 bases and J 0 bases, leaving 14 bases between the germline ends. This clone was recorded once. Its antigen remains unidentified. The table came from immunoSEQ multiplex PCR; TCRdb's copy has only in-frame clones and leaves some out. The data contain some 120,000 clones, about 90% of them seen just once; the ten biggest clones take up approximately 9.2%. The V and J genes are TRBV19 and TRBJ2-2; D ambiguous. The sequenced sample was peripheral blood, obtained on day 0 of AZD1222 vaccination. The source is an adult in good health. This chain's CDR3 is CASSMAGVASNTGELFF. The CDR3 region has the DNA TGTGCCAGTAGTATGGCTGGGGTGGCTTCGAACACCGGGGAGCTGTTTTTT.